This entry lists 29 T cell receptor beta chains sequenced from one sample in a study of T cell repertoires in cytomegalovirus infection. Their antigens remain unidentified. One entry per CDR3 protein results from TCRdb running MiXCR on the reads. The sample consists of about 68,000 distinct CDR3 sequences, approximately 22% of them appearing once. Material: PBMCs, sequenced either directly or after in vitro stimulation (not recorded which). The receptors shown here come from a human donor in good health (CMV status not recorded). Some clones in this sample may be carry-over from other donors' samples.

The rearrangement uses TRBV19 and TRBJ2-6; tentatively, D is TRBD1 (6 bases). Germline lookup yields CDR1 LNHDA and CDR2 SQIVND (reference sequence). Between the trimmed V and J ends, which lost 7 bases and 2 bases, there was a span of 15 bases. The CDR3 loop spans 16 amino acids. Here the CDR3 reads CASTPDRFAGANVLTF. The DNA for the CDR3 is TGTGCCAGTACCCCGGACAGATTCGCTGGGGCCAACGTCCTGACTTTC.

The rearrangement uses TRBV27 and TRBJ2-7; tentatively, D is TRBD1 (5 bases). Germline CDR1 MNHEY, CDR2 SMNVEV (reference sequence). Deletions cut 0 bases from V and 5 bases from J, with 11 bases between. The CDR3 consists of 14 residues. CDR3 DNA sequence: TGTGCCAGCAGTTTATCGATTCAGGGCAACGAGCAGTACTTC. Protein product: CASSLSIQGNEQYF.

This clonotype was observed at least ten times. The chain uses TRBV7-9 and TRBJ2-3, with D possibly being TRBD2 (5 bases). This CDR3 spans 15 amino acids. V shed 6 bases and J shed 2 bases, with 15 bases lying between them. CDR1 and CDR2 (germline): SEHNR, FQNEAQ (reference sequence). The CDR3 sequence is CASRKASGDTDTQYF. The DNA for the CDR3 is TGTGCCAGCAGGAAAGCGAGCGGAGACACAGATACGCAGTATTTT.

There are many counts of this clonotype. As DNA, the CDR3 is TGTGCCAGCAGCTTAGACCGCCGCACCTACAATGAGCAGTTCTTC. This translates into CASSLDRRTYNEQFF. This chain links TRBV11-2 with TRBJ2-1; no clear D. The ends were cut back, 0 bases at V and 2 bases at J, with 8 bases in the middle. This CDR3 has 15 amino acids. The V gene's germline CDR1 is SGHAT and CDR2 FQNNGV.

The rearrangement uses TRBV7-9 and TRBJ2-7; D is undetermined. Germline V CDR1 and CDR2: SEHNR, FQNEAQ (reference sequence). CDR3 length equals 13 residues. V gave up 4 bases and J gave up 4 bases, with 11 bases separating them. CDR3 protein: CASSSGPIYEQYV. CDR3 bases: TGTGCCAGCAGCTCCGGACCCATATACGAGCAGTACGTC.

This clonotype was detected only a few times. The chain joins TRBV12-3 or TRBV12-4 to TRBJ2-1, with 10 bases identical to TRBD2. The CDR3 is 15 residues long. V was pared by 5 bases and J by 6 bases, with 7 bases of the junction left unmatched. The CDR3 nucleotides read TGTGCCAGCAGTCCCTGGACTAGCGGTGGCAATGAGCAGTTCTTC. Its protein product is CASSPWTSGGNEQFF.

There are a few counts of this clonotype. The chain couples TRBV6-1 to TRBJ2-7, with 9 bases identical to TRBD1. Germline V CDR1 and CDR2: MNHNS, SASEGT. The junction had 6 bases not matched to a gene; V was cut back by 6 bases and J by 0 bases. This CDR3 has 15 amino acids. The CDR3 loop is CASRGQGGSSYEQYV. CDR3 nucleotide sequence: TGTGCCAGCAGGGGACAGGGCGGGAGCTCCTACGAGCAGTACGTC.

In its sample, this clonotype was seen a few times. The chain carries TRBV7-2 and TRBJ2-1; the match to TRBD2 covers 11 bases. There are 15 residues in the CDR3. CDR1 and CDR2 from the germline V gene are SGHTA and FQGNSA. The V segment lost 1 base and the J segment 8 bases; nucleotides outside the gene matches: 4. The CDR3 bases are TGTGCCAGCAGCTTAGTGGCTAGCGGGAGGTATGAGCAGTTCTTC. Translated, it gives CASSLVASGRYEQFF.

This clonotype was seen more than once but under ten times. The CDR3 loop is CASSWKQEAFF. CDR3 DNA: TGTGCCAGCAGCTGGAAGCAGGAAGCTTTCTTT. The chain has TRBV7-2 and TRBJ1-1; D uncertain. V was trimmed by 4 bases and J by 8 bases, leaving 8 bases between them. In germline, CDR1 is SGHTA, CDR2 FQGNSA. This CDR3 is built from 11 residues.

The CDR3 DNA reads TGTGCCAGCAGCGGGAGGGCATGGGAGACCCAGTACTTC. This sequence encodes CASSGRAWETQYF. V and J are TRBV28 and TRBJ2-5; 8 bases line up with TRBD2. J gave up 5 bases and V 6 bases, and 5 bases lay outside the gene matches. Germline assignment: CDR1 MDHEN and CDR2 SYDVKM. There are 13 residues in the CDR3.

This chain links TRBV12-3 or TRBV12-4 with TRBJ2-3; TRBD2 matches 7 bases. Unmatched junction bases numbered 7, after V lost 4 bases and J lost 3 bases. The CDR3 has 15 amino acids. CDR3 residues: CASSYEGAGTDTQYF. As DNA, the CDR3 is TGTGCCAGCAGTTATGAGGGAGCGGGGACAGATACGCAGTATTTT.

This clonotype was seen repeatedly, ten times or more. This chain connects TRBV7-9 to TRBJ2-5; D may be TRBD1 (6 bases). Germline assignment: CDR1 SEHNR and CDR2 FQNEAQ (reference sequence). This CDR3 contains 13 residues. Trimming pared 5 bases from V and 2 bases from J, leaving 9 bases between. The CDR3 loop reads CASSIGQQETQYF. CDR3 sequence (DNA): TGTGCCAGCAGCATCGGACAGCAAGAGACCCAGTACTTC.

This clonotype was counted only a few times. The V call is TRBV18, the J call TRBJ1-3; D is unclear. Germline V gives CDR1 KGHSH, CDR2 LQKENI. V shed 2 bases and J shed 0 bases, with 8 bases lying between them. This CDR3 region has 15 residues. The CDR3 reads CASSPTRSSGNTIYF. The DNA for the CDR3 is TGTGCCAGCTCACCAACCCGGTCCTCTGGAAACACCATATATTTT.

The CDR3 here is CASSQEGAGVAYEQYF. CDR3 coding DNA: TGCGCCAGCAGCCAAGAGGGTGCGGGAGTGGCCTACGAGCAGTACTTC. The V call is TRBV4-3, the J call TRBJ2-7; 7 nucleotides agree with TRBD2. The trim removed 0 bases at V and 2 bases at J, leaving 7 bases unmatched. The CDR3 length is 16 residues. In germline, CDR1 is LGHNA, CDR2 YSLEER.

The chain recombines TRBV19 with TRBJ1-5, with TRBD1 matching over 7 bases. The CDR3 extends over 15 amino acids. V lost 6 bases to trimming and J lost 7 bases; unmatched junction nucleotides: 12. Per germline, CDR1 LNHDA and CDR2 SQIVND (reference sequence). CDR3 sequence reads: CASRDREKGQQPQHF. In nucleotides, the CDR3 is TGTGCCAGTAGAGACCGGGAAAAGGGACAGCAGCCCCAGCATTTT.

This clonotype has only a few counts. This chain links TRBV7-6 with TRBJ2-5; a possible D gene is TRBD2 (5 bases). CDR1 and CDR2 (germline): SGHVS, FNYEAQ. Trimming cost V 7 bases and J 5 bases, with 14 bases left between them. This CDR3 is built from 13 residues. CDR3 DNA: TGTGCCAGCAAAGGCGGGTCGGTGGAGACCCAGTACTTC. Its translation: CASKGGSVETQYF. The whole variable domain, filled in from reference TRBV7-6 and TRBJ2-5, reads GAGVSQSPRYKVTKRGQDVALRCDPISGHVSLYWYRQALGQGPEFLTYFNYEAQQDKSGLPNDRFSAERPEGSISTLTIQRTEQRDSAMYRCASKGGSVETQYFGPGTRLLVL.

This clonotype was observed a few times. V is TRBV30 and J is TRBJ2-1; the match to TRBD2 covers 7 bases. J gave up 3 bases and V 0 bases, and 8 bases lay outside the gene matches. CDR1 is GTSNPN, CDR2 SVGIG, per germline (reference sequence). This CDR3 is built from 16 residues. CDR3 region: CAWSVRASGDYNEQFF. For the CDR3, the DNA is TGTGCCTGGAGTGTACGGGCTAGCGGAGACTACAATGAGCAGTTCTTC.

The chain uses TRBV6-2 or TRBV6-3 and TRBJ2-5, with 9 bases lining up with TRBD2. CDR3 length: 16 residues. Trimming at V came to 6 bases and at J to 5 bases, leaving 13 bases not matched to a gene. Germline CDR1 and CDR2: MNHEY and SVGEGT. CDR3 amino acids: CASRLPRREGRETQYF. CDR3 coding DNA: TGTGCCAGCAGGCTCCCCAGGCGGGAGGGCCGGGAGACCCAGTACTTC.

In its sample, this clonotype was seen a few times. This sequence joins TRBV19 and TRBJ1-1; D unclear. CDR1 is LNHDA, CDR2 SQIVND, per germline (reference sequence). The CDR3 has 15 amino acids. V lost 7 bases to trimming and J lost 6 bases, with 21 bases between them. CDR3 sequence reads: CASTYLGYGVAEAFF. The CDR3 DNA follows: TGTGCCAGTACCTACTTGGGCTATGGGGTCGCTGAAGCTTTCTTT.

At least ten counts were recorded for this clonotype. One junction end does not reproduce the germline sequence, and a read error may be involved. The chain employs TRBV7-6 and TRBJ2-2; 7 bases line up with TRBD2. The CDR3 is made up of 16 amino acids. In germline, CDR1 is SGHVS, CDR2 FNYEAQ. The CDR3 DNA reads TGTGCCAGCAGCCTACGGACTAGAGGGAACGCCGGGGAGCTGTTTTTT. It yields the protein CASSLRTRGNAGELFF.

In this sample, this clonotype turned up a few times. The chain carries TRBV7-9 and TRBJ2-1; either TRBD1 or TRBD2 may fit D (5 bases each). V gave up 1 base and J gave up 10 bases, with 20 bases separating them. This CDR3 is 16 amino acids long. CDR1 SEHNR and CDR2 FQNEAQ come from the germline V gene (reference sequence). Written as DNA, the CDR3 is TGTGCCAGCAGCTTAGTTGTTGGGACCTACTGGGGGGAGCAGTTCTTC. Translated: CASSLVVGTYWGEQFF.

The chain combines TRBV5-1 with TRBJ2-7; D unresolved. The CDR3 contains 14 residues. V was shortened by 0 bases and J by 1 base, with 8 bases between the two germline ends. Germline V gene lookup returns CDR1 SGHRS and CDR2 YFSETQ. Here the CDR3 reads CASSLALVSYEQYF. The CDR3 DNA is TGCGCCAGCAGCTTGGCCCTGGTGTCCTACGAGCAGTACTTC.

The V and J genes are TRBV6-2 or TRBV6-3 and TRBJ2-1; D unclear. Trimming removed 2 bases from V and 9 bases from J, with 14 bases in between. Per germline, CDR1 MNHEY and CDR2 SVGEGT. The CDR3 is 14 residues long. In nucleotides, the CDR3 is TGTGCCAGCAGTTACAGGGCAACCCTGGGTGAGCAGTTCTTC. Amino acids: CASSYRATLGEQFF.

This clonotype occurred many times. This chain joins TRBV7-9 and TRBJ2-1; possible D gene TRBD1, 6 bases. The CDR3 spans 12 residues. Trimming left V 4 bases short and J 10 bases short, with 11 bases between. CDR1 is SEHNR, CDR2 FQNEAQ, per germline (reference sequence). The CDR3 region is CASSSPDREQFF. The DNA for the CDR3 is TGTGCCAGCAGCTCCCCAGACAGGGAGCAGTTCTTC.

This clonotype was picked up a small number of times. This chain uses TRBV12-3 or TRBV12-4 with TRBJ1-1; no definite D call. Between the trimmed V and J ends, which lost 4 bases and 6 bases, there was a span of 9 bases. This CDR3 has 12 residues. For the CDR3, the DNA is TGTGCCAGCAGTTATACTATCCCTGAAGCTTTCTTT. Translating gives CASSYTIPEAFF.

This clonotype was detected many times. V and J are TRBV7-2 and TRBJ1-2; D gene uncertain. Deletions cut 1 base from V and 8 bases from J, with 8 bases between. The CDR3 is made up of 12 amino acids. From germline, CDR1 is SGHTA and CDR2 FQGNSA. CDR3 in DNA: TGTGCCAGCAGCTTAGGATTGGAGGGCTACACCTTC. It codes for CASSLGLEGYTF.

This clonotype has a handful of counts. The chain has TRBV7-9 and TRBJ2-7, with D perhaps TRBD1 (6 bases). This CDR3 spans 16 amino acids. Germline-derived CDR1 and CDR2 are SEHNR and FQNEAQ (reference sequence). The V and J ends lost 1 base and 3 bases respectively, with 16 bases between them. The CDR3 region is CASSLVLTGGNYEQYF. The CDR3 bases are TGTGCCAGCAGCTTAGTCTTGACAGGAGGAAACTACGAGCAGTACTTC.

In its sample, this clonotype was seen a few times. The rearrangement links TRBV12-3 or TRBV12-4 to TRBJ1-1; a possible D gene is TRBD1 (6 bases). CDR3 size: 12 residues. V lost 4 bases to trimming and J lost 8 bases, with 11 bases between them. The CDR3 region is CASSSGVLEAFF. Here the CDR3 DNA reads TGTGCCAGCAGTTCAGGGGTGTTGGAAGCTTTCTTT.

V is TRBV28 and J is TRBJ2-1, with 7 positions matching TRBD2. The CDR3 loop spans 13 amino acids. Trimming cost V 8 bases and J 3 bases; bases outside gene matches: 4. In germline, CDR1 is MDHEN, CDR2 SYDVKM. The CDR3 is CASGRALYNEQFF. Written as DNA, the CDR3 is TGTGCCAGCGGGAGGGCACTCTACAATGAGCAGTTCTTC. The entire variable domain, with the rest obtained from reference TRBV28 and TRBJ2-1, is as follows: DVKVTQSSRYLVKRTGEKVFLECVQDMDHENMFWYRQDPGLGLRLIYFSYDVKMKEKGDIPEGYSVSREKKERFSLILESASTNQTSMYLCASGRALYNEQFFGPGTRLTVL.